The sequence of this T cell receptor (beta chain) was determined in a study of TIL therapy for anti-PD-1-resistant metastatic lung cancer. There are 14 residues in the CDR3. The V gene end was trimmed by 11 bases and the J gene end by 4 bases; junction bases not matched to a gene: 10. From germline, CDR1 is LNHDA and CDR2 SQIVND (reference sequence). The time point was: pre-treatment sample, taken before nivolumab and TIL therapy. The immunoSEQ assay was v3. Profiling relied on immunoSEQ multiplex PCR, and the TCRdb table lists in-frame clones only, not all of them. The profile shows approximately 10,000 clones, around 80% of them singletons.

The receptor's source is a person between 25 and 79 years old with non-small cell lung cancer. The chain joins TRBV19 to TRBJ1-5; 8 bases align to TRBD1. The specimen comprised blood, sampled at baseline. CDR3 region: CASRQGNGNQPQHF. CDR3 sequence (DNA): TGTGCCTCGAGACAGGGGAATGGGAATCAGCCCCAGCATTTT.